Reported below is one TCR beta chain. The target antigen is unknown. The data were obtained in a study of PD-1 blockade in classical Hodgkin lymphoma. Regarding the study as a whole: Patients newly diagnosed and complete responders had comparable baseline diversity. According to reports, newly diagnosed patients had lower baseline TCR diversity than healthy donors, and relapsed/refractory patients had lower baseline TCR diversity still.

Relapse was seen in all patients after autologous stem cell transplantation, and brentuximab vedotin exposure was variable. This table comes from immunoSEQ multiplex PCR, and its TCRdb copy is limited to in-frame clones, with some not included. Among roughly 90,000 clones listed, 80% to 90% were seen once. Trimming pared 5 bases from V and 1 base from J, leaving 11 bases between. The CDR3 loop spans 15 amino acids. In germline, CDR1 is MNHEY, CDR2 SVGAGI. This sequence originates from a human donor with classical Hodgkin lymphoma. The V gene is TRBV6-5, the J gene TRBJ2-2; D not certain. Source: peripheral blood mononuclear cells (PBMCs), taken before the second cycle of nivolumab. The CDR3 loop reads CASSRDGLNTGELFF. The CDR3 DNA sequence: TGTGCCAGCAGTCGAGACGGATTGAACACCGGGGAGCTGTTTTTT.